This T cell receptor (beta chain) is drawn from a study of identical twins. Germline values: CDR1 GTSNPN, CDR2 SVGIG (reference sequence). This CDR3 region has 14 residues. V shed 2 bases and J shed 1 base, with 10 bases lying between them. This clonotype was seen more than once but under ten times. Each CDR3 protein is one row after TCRdb ran MiXCR on the 5' RACE reads. This table has about 690,000 distinct CDR3 sequences, around 6.1% appearing once. This receptor was obtained from a man aged 18 to 30 in good health. Specimen: naive T cells sorted from blood. V usage is TRBV30 and J usage is TRBJ2-3; D not certain. This chain's CDR3 is CAWSSIVGTDTQYF. The CDR3 coding sequence is TGTGCCTGGAGTTCCATTGTGGGCACAGATACGCAGTATTTT.